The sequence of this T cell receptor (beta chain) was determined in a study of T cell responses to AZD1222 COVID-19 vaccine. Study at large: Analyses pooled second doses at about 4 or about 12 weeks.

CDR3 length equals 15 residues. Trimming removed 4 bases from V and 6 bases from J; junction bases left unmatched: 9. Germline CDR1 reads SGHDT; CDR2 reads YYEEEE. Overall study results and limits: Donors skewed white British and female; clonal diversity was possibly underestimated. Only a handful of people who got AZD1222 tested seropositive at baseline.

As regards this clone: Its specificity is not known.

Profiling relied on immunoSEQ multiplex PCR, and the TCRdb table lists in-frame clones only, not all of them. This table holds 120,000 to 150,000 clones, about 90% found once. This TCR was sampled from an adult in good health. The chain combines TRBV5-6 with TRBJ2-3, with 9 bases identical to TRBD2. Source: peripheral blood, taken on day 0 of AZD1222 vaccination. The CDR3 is CASSPIAGELDTQYF. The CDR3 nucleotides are TGTGCCAGCAGCCCAATAGCGGGAGAGTTGGATACGCAGTATTTT.